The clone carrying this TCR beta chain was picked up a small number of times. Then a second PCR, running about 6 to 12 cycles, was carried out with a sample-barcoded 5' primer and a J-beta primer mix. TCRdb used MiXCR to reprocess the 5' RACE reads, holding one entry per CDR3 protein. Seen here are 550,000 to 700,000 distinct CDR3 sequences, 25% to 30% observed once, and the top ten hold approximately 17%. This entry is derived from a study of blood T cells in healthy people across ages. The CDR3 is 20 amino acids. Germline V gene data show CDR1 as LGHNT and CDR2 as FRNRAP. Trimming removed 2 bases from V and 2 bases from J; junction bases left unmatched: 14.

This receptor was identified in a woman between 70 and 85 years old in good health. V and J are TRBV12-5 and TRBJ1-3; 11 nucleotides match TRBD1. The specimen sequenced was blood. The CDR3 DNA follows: TGTGCTAGTGGTTTGCCCCGGACAGGGGGCTATGAGTCTCCTGGAAACACCATATATTTT. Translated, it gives CASGLPRTGGYESPGNTIYF.